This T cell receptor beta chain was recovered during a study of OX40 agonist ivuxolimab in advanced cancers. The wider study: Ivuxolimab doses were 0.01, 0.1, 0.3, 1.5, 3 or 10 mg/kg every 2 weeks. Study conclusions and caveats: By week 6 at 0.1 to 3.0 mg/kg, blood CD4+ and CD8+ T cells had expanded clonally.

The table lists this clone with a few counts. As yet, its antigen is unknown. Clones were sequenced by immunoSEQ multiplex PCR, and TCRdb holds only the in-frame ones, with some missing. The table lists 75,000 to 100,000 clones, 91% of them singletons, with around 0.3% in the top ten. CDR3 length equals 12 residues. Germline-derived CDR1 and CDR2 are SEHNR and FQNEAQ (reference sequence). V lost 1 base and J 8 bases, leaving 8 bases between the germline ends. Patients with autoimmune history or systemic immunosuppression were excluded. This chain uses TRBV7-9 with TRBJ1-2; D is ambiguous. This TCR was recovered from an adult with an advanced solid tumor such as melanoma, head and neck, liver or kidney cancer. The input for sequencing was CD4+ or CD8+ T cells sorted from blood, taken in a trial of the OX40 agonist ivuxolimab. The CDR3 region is CASSLGVGGYTF. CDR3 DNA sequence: TGTGCCAGCAGCTTAGGGGTAGGGGGCTACACCTTC.